This paragraph reports one TCR beta chain. Enrolled during active infection, Seattle patients were then followed longitudinally. The sample originates from a study of blood T cell repertoires in COVID-19. Study-wide context: The United States, Italy and Spain provided the acute and convalescent COVID-19 samples. PBMCs, B-cell-depleted T cells, or T cells were the source of the cDNA or gDNA that made up the material.

Original analysis: Amplifying reference gene primers gave estimates of nucleated cell counts. The repertoire was sequenced with immunoSEQ multiplex PCR; TCRdb's copy has only in-frame clones and lacks some. V and J calls and clone size are copied from that table; D and trimming were computed from the DNA. The sample carries about 150,000 clones, around 89% recorded once. Per the germline V gene, CDR1 is KGHDR and CDR2 is SFDVKD. Trimming cost V 3 bases and J 8 bases; bases outside gene matches: 12. This CDR3 has 18 residues. The clonotype was recovered from a man aged 18 to 29 with COVID-19, enrolled during active disease. Sequenced: peripheral blood. This rearrangement joins TRBV24-1 to TRBJ2-1; 13 bases line up with TRBD2. The CDR3 region is CATSDHLGLAGELDEQFF. The CDR3, as DNA: TGTGCCACCAGTGATCACCTCGGACTAGCGGGAGAGTTAGATGAGCAGTTCTTC.